This T cell receptor (beta chain) was found in a study of T cells in Graves' hyperthyroidism and ophthalmopathy. The overall study: Peripheral blood was obtained at initial diagnosis, preceding any treatment. Findings and caveats of the study: Blood also held most thyroid clonotypes expanded beyond 0.001. In validation, the model predicted ophthalmopathy. These predictions came a median about 6 months before onset.

The table lists this clonotype with many counts. Antigen specificity is unknown. Amplified TCR beta CDR3 regions derived from RNA transcripts. Using the HTBI primer set, a first-round RT-PCR was run on the TCR CDR3. Each CDR3 protein gets one entry after TCRdb re-called the multiplex PCR reads with MiXCR. The table shows under 400,000 distinct CDR3 sequences, with 15% to 20% occurring only once. Trimming removed 4 bases from V and 6 bases from J, with 19 bases in between. Germline V CDR1 and CDR2: SNHLY, FYNNEI. This CDR3 contains 16 residues. In making diagnoses, clinical symptoms, serum thyroxine and TRAb, thyroid ultrasound and orbital computed tomography were all used.

This sequence joins TRBV2 and TRBJ1-5, with D perhaps TRBD1 (5 bases). Sequences were obtained from blood. The receptor was derived from a woman between 40 and 50 years old with Graves' ophthalmopathy. The CDR3 sequence: CASSAAGRGSVQPQHF. CDR3 bases: TGTGCCAGCAGTGCAGCGGGTAGGGGCTCCGTTCAGCCCCAGCATTTT.